This TCR beta chain was captured in a study of T cells in Graves' hyperthyroidism and ophthalmopathy. RNA transcripts yielded amplified TCR beta CDR3 regions. The study used the HTBI primer set for a first-round RT-PCR of the TCR CDR3. Via MiXCR, TCRdb re-called the multiplex PCR reads, giving one row per CDR3 protein. The sample lists nearly 600,000 distinct CDR3 sequences; 14% were seen once. Findings and limits, study-wide: Ophthalmopathy was distinguished from stable hyperthyroidism by 13 V-J signatures.

The CDR3 totals 17 residues. Per the germline V gene, CDR1 is MGHDK and CDR2 is SYGVNS. Trimming took 3 bases from V and 3 from J; bases not matched to a gene: 8. As concerns this clonotype: What it recognizes is unknown.

The receptor's source is a young woman with Graves' ophthalmopathy. Sequencing input: blood. The chain has TRBV25-1 and TRBJ2-1, with 10 bases matching TRBD2. The CDR3: CASSDSAGGAFYNEQFF. CDR3 nucleotides: TGTGCCAGCAGTGATTCAGCGGGAGGGGCATTCTACAATGAGCAGTTCTTC.